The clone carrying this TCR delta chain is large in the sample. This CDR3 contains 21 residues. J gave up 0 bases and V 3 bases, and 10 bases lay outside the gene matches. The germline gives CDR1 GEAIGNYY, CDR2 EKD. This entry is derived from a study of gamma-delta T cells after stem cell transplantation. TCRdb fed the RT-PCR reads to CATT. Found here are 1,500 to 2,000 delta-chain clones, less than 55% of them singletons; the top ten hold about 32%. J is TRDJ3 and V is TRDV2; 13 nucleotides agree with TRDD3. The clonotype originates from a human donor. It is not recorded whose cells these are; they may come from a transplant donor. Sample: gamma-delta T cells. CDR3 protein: CACDLTTGGYANSWDTRQMFF. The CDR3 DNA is TGTGCCTGTGACCTTACTACTGGGGGATACGCTAACTCCTGGGACACCCGACAGATGTTTTTC.